This record concerns one TCR beta chain sequence. What antigen it recognizes has not been identified. Nothing much larger sits one base from this clone, and base qualities are not available. The entry originates in a study of control samples from healthy donors and cancer patients (dated by TCRdb to 2018 to 2020). The library relied on the immunoSEQ multiplex PCR assay. TCRdb took over this immuneACCESS table, retaining in-frame rearrangements with V and J assigned. Such tables are incomplete; in checked studies, under half of the missing clones stem from an unresolved V gene, and the remainder is unexplained. The sample table shows roughly 190,000 clones, and roughly 89% are seen once. About 1.6% of the sample rests with the top ten. Inclusive of the bounding cysteine and phenylalanine, the CDR3 is 13 residues long. Only the CDR3 DNA is retained, 39 bases long and in frame from the first base. The germline V gene (reference sequence) specifies SEHNR as CDR1 and FQNEAQ as CDR2. V is clipped by 2 bases and J by 7 bases, and the sequence between their germline boundaries is 11 bases long.

The origin of this receptor is a woman aged 25-40 years in good health. The specimen was blood. The rearrangement joined TRBV7-9 to TRBJ1-2; the D gene is unclear. The nucleotide sequence reads TGTGCCAGCAGCTTACCGGGTTTCGGTGGCTACACCTTC. Its coded protein is CASSLPGFGGYTF. The CDR3 plus the reference TRBV7-9 and TRBJ1-2 genes for the other parts give the full variable domain: DTGVSQNPRHKITKRGQNVTFRCDPISEHNRLYWYRQTLGQGPEFLTYFQNEAQLEKSRLLSDRFSAERPKGSFSTLEIQRTEQGDSAMYLCASSLPGFGGYTFGSGTRLTVV.